The text below deals with one TCR beta chain. The sample comes from a study of cytomegalovirus exposure and HLA in healthy donors. The study ran its PCR with 60 Vbeta and 13 Jbeta primers. TCRdb's copy holds only in-frame clones and misses some; the assay was immunoSEQ multiplex PCR. The sample lists 99,000 or so clones; roughly three quarters were seen once. This TCR derives from a man aged 35-49 years in good health and CMV-seronegative. Sequenced input: PBMCs.

CDR3 coding DNA: TGCGCCAGCAGTATGGGACAGAACAATGAGCAGTTCTTC. Its protein is CASSMGQNNEQFF. The chain combines TRBV10-2 with TRBJ2-1; 7 bases agree with TRBD1. From germline, CDR1 is WSHSY and CDR2 SAAADI. V was pared by 5 bases and J by 5 bases, with 3 bases of the junction left unmatched. CDR3 length: 13 residues.